Listed below are T cell receptor beta chains from one sample, sequenced in a study of cytomegalovirus exposure and HLA in healthy donors. Here immunoSEQ multiplex PCR was the method, and the copy in TCRdb shows in-frame clones only, minus some. The profile shows fewer than 200,000 clones, around nine tenths of them singletons. What was sequenced was PBMCs. Every receptor here comes from a young woman in good health and CMV-seronegative. CDR3s include the opening cysteine and the closing phenylalanine or tryptophan. Each record gives: CDR3 length, clone size, D gene, J gene, V gene, CDR3 protein, CDR3 DNA. The D gene is left open where the match is weak. Clone size, where shown, is once, few, many, or a class for clones that have expanded.

length: 13; size: NA; D: TRBD1; J: TRBJ2-7; V: TRBV5-1; CDR3: CASSLGQDYEQYF; DNA: TGCGCCAGCAGCCTAGGACAGGACTACGAGCAGTACTTC
length: 15; size: once; D: TRBD2; J: TRBJ2-1; V: TRBV11-2; CDR3: CASTLDSGGAYEQFF; DNA: TGTGCCAGCACCCTCGATAGCGGGGGGGCCTATGAGCAGTTCTTC
length: 13; size: NA; D: NA; J: TRBJ2-1; V: TRBV7-9; CDR3: CASSYPGGNEQFF; DNA: TGTGCCAGCAGTTATCCCGGGGGCAATGAGCAGTTCTTC
length: 16; size: NA; D: TRBD1; J: TRBJ1-4; V: TRBV27; CDR3: CASSPTGGIFREKLFF; DNA: TGTGCCAGCAGTCCGACAGGGGGCATCTTCCGTGAAAAACTGTTTTTT
length: 15; size: NA; D: TRBD2; J: TRBJ2-7; V: TRBV4-1; CDR3: CASSQVGTSSDEQYF; DNA: TGCGCCAGCAGCCAAGTGGGGACTAGCAGCGACGAGCAGTACTTC
length: 13; size: NA; D: NA; J: TRBJ2-5; V: TRBV29-1; CDR3: CSGGGSMIETQYF; DNA: TGCAGCGGAGGCGGGTCCATGATAGAGACCCAGTACTTC
length: 13; size: NA; D: NA; J: TRBJ2-7; V: TRBV29-1; CDR3: CSVEEGLAREQYF; DNA: TGCAGCGTTGAAGAAGGTCTAGCGCGGGAGCAGTACTTC
length: 15; size: NA; D: TRBD2; J: TRBJ2-1; V: TRBV7-9; CDR3: CASSLREGGYNEQFF; DNA: TGTGCCAGCAGCTTGCGGGAGGGCGGGTACAATGAGCAGTTCTTC
length: 16; size: NA; D: TRBD2; J: TRBJ2-1; V: TRBV2; CDR3: CASSERLAGSYNEQFF; DNA: TGTGCCAGCAGTGAGAGACTAGCGGGGTCTTACAATGAGCAGTTCTTC
length: 16; size: NA; D: NA; J: TRBJ2-1; V: TRBV11-3; CDR3: CASSFIKSPSYNEQFF; DNA: TGTGCCAGCAGCTTTATCAAAAGCCCCTCCTACAATGAGCAGTTCTTC
length: 12; size: NA; D: NA; J: TRBJ2-7; V: TRBV28; CDR3: CASRGQIYEQYF; DNA: TGTGCCAGTAGAGGACAGATCTACGAGCAGTACTTC
length: 15; size: NA; D: TRBD1; J: TRBJ2-5; V: TRBV7-9; CDR3: CASSSPGQIQETQYF; DNA: TGTGCCAGCAGCTCACCGGGACAGATCCAAGAGACCCAGTACTTC
length: 12; size: NA; D: NA; J: TRBJ2-7; V: TRBV7-9; CDR3: CASSTQGFEQYF; DNA: TGTGCCAGCAGCACACAGGGTTTCGAGCAGTACTTC
length: 15; size: NA; D: TRBD1; J: TRBJ1-5; V: TRBV28; CDR3: CASSLGTGSNQPQHF; DNA: TGTGCCAGCAGTTTAGGGACAGGGTCTAATCAGCCCCAGCATTTT
length: 14; size: once; D: TRBD1; J: TRBJ2-1; V: TRBV7-2; CDR3: CASSYRQGGNEQFF; DNA: TGTGCCAGCAGCTACCGACAGGGCGGGAATGAGCAGTTCTTC
length: 13; size: NA; D: NA; J: TRBJ2-7; V: TRBV6-1; CDR3: CASSEVLVTEQYF; DNA: TGTGCCAGCAGTGAAGTTTTAGTCACCGAGCAGTACTTC
length: 13; size: few; D: NA; J: TRBJ1-5; V: TRBV6-6; CDR3: CASSYEINQPQHF; DNA: TGTGCCAGCAGTTACGAGATTAATCAGCCCCAGCATTTT
length: 11; size: NA; D: NA; J: TRBJ1-1; V: TRBV2; CDR3: CASIEAGFAFF; DNA: TGTGCCAGCATTGAGGCAGGGTTTGCTTTCTTT
length: 13; size: few; D: NA; J: TRBJ2-7; V: TRBV19; CDR3: CATLSDGGYEQYF; DNA: TGTGCCACGCTGTCGGACGGGGGATACGAGCAGTACTTC
length: 15; size: once; D: NA; J: TRBJ1-5; V: TRBV9; CDR3: CASSVGGGPGQSQHF; DNA: TGTGCCAGCAGCGTAGGGGGGGGCCCCGGGCAGTCCCAGCATTTT
length: 17; size: NA; D: TRBD2; J: TRBJ2-1; V: TRBV5-1; CDR3: CASSLERGAAGHYEQFF; DNA: TGCGCCAGCAGCTTGGAGCGGGGGGCCGCGGGACATTATGAGCAGTTCTTC
length: 15; size: NA; D: NA; J: TRBJ2-1; V: TRBV7-2; CDR3: CASSLAGSSYNEQFF; DNA: TGTGCCAGCAGCTTAGCTGGTAGCTCCTACAATGAGCAGTTCTTC
length: 15; size: NA; D: TRBD1; J: TRBJ1-2; V: TRBV5-1; CDR3: CASSARTGGNYGYTF; DNA: TGCGCCAGCAGCGCGAGGACAGGCGGCAACTATGGCTACACCTTC
length: 16; size: NA; D: NA; J: TRBJ1-5; V: TRBV7-8; CDR3: CASSPTGKDSNQPQHF; DNA: TGTGCCAGCAGTCCAACGGGTAAAGATAGCAATCAGCCCCAGCATTTT
length: 17; size: NA; D: TRBD1; J: TRBJ2-2; V: TRBV5-1; CDR3: CASSLAIQGAGTGELFF; DNA: TGCGCCAGCAGCTTGGCCATACAGGGGGCAGGAACCGGGGAGCTGTTTTTT
length: 14; size: NA; D: NA; J: TRBJ1-1; V: TRBV7-2; CDR3: CASSPDRENTEAFF; DNA: TGTGCCAGCAGCCCGGACAGAGAGAACACTGAAGCTTTCTTT
length: 16; size: NA; D: NA; J: TRBJ2-2; V: TRBV27; CDR3: CASSPPGRLTGSELFF; DNA: TGTGCCAGCAGTCCCCCGGGGAGGCTCACTGGGTCGGAGCTGTTTTTT
length: 15; size: NA; D: NA; J: TRBJ1-4; V: TRBV18; CDR3: CASSPTPILREKLFF; DNA: TGTGCCAGCTCACCAACACCAATCCTGCGGGAAAAACTGTTTTTT
length: 13; size: NA; D: NA; J: TRBJ2-3; V: TRBV6-6; CDR3: CASSRQAPDTQYF; DNA: TGTGCCAGCAGCAGACAGGCCCCAGATACGCAGTATTTT
length: 16; size: NA; D: NA; J: TRBJ1-1; V: TRBV27; CDR3: CASSPTSAHSNTEAFF; DNA: TGTGCCAGCAGTCCCACCTCCGCTCACTCGAACACTGAAGCTTTCTTT
length: 16; size: once; D: TRBD1; J: TRBJ2-3; V: TRBV27; CDR3: CASSAPHRGAGDTQYF; DNA: TGTGCCAGCAGTGCCCCTCACAGGGGCGCGGGAGATACGCAGTATTTT
length: 16; size: NA; D: TRBD2; J: TRBJ2-5; V: TRBV27; CDR3: CASSSPTSGARETQYF; DNA: TGTGCCAGCAGTTCGCCGACTAGCGGGGCCCGGGAGACCCAGTACTTC
length: 17; size: NA; D: NA; J: TRBJ2-3; V: TRBV7-3; CDR3: CASSLGSPGSIGDTQYF; DNA: TGTGCCAGCAGCTTGGGGTCCCCGGGGTCTATTGGAGATACGCAGTATTTT
length: 18; size: NA; D: TRBD2; J: TRBJ2-2; V: TRBV6-4; CDR3: CASSERLQRGVNTGELFF; DNA: TGTGCCAGCAGTGAGAGGCTCCAGCGGGGGGTAAACACCGGGGAGCTGTTTTTT
length: 13; size: NA; D: NA; J: TRBJ2-1; V: TRBV10-3; CDR3: CAIRSDPLLEQFF; DNA: TGTGCCATCAGGAGCGACCCGTTGTTGGAGCAGTTCTTC
length: 14; size: NA; D: TRBD1; J: TRBJ2-1; V: TRBV2; CDR3: CASIRQGASNEQFF; DNA: TGTGCCAGCATACGACAGGGGGCCTCCAATGAGCAGTTCTTC
length: 13; size: NA; D: NA; J: TRBJ1-5; V: TRBV6-1; CDR3: CASSLRGNQPQHF; DNA: TGTGCCAGCAGTCTCAGGGGCAATCAGCCCCAGCATTTT
length: 14; size: NA; D: NA; J: TRBJ2-2; V: TRBV7-3; CDR3: CASSPYHGSGELFF; DNA: TGTGCCAGCAGCCCCTACCATGGTTCCGGGGAGCTGTTTTTT
length: 11; size: few; D: NA; J: TRBJ2-7; V: TRBV5-6; CDR3: CASSQNYEQYF; DNA: TGTGCCAGCAGCCAAAACTACGAGCAGTACTTC
length: 16; size: NA; D: NA; J: TRBJ2-2; V: TRBV2; CDR3: CASSLYGFSNTGELFF; DNA: TGTGCCAGCAGTCTCTACGGTTTCTCGAACACCGGGGAGCTGTTTTTT
length: 14; size: NA; D: TRBD1; J: TRBJ2-4; V: TRBV2; CDR3: CASRGTVAKNIQYF; DNA: TGTGCCAGCAGGGGGACAGTAGCCAAAAACATTCAGTACTTC
length: 15; size: NA; D: TRBD1; J: TRBJ2-7; V: TRBV2; CDR3: CASSGTGGASYEQYF; DNA: TGTGCCAGCAGTGGCACAGGGGGAGCCTCCTACGAGCAGTACTTC
length: 12; size: NA; D: NA; J: TRBJ2-1; V: TRBV28; CDR3: CASWGHDNEQFF; DNA: TGTGCCAGCTGGGGACACGACAATGAGCAGTTCTTC
length: 15; size: NA; D: TRBD1; J: TRBJ2-7; V: TRBV5-1; CDR3: CASSLLGTGGNEQYF; DNA: TGCGCCAGCAGCTTACTCGGGACAGGGGGCAACGAGCAGTACTTC
length: 14; size: NA; D: NA; J: TRBJ1-5; V: TRBV7-8; CDR3: CASSGEERGQPQHF; DNA: TGTGCCAGCAGCGGAGAGGAACGAGGTCAGCCCCAGCATTTT
length: 16; size: NA; D: TRBD1; J: TRBJ2-3; V: TRBV18; CDR3: CASSPRDRISTDTQYF; DNA: TGTGCCAGCTCACCCCGGGACAGGATTTCCACAGATACGCAGTATTTT
length: 15; size: NA; D: TRBD2; J: TRBJ2-7; V: TRBV19; CDR3: CASSIGGGLVYEQYF; DNA: TGTGCCAGTAGTATAGGCGGCGGACTAGTCTACGAGCAGTACTTC
length: 17; size: NA; D: NA; J: TRBJ2-2; V: TRBV11-2; CDR3: CASSLLQGPDWTGELFF; DNA: TGTGCCAGCAGCTTACTTCAGGGCCCTGACTGGACCGGGGAGCTGTTTTTT
length: 17; size: NA; D: TRBD1; J: TRBJ1-1; V: TRBV7-2; CDR3: CASSRMGTAPRGTEAFF; DNA: TGTGCCAGCAGTCGCATGGGGACAGCGCCCCGGGGGACTGAAGCTTTCTTT